The text below deals with one TCR beta chain. The data were taken from a study of monozygotic twins with inflammatory bowel disease. TCRdb reanalyzed the 5' RACE reads, giving one entry per CDR3 protein sequence and no DNA. This table lists around 150,000 distinct CDR3 sequences. Sequencing was carried out using blood. This TCR was sampled from a human donor with ulcerative colitis or Crohn's disease, or a healthy co-twin of an affected twin (not recorded which).

The CDR3 reads CASSPQVSTDTQYF. This chain connects TRBV5-1 to TRBJ2-3; TCRdb returns TRBD2, unconfirmable since there is no DNA. CDR1 and CDR2 (germline): SGHRS, YFSETQ. The CDR3 has 14 residues.